This note documents a single T cell receptor beta chain sequence. This entry is derived from a study of blood T cell repertoires in COVID-19. Here immunoSEQ multiplex PCR was the method, and the copy in TCRdb shows in-frame clones only, minus some. The sample lists about 210,000 clones; 80% were seen once. Sequenced input: peripheral blood. The receptor comes from a man aged 55 to 70 with acute or convalescent COVID-19.

The CDR3 region has the DNA TGCAGCGTTGAAATCAGTAGCAATCAGCCCCAGCATTTT. Translation: CSVEISSNQPQHF. The chain couples TRBV29-1 to TRBJ1-5; the D is unclear. From germline, CDR1 is SQVTM and CDR2 ANQGSEA. The V gene lost 2 bases and the J gene lost 0 bases, with 5 bases spanning the gap. The CDR3 is 13 amino acids.